The 21 T cell receptor beta chains in this list originate from one sample, sequenced in a study of cytomegalovirus exposure and HLA in healthy donors. Both 60 Vbeta primers and 13 Jbeta primers went into the PCR. Profiled with immunoSEQ multiplex PCR; TCRdb holds only in-frame clones, not every one. The sample records about 140,000 clones, around 70% being singletons. The sample consisted of PBMCs. The receptor set was obtained from a woman between 25 and 40 years old in good health and CMV-seronegative.

J is TRBJ2-2 and V is TRBV11-2; 8 bases are shared with TRBD2. Trimming at V came to 3 bases and at J to 2 bases, leaving 5 bases not matched to a gene. Per the germline V gene, CDR1 is SGHAT and CDR2 is FQNNGV. This CDR3 comprises 16 residues. This CDR3 is CASSFNSGGNTGELFF. In DNA form, the CDR3 reads TGTGCCAGCAGCTTCAACAGCGGGGGAAACACCGGGGAGCTGTTTTTT. Drawing the rest from reference TRBV11-2 and TRBJ2-2, the complete variable domain is EAGVAQSPRYKIIEKRQSVAFWCNPISGHATLYWYQQILGQGPKLLIQFQNNGVVDDSQLPKDRFSAERLKGVDSTLKIQPAKLEDSAVYLCASSFNSGGNTGELFFGEGSRLTVL.

This clone was counted only a few times. The same CDR3 also results from other DNA sequences found in this sample. The chain recombines TRBV9 with TRBJ2-5; 8 nucleotides line up with TRBD1. Trimming at V came to 0 bases and at J to 5 bases, leaving 6 bases not matched to a gene. Germline V gene sequence: CDR1 SGDLS, CDR2 YYNGEE. The CDR3 extends over 15 amino acids. Here the CDR3 reads CASSVALTGEETQYF. The CDR3, as DNA: TGTGCCAGCAGCGTAGCTTTGACAGGGGAGGAGACCCAGTACTTC. Full variable domain (outside the CDR3, taken from reference TRBV9 and TRBJ2-5): DSGVTQTPKHLITATGQRVTLRCSPRSGDLSVYWYQQSLDQGLQFLIQYYNGEERAKGNILERFSAQQFPDLHSELNLSSLELGDSALYFCASSVALTGEETQYFGPGTRLLVL.

This chain uses TRBV28 with TRBJ2-7, with D maybe TRBD1 (5 bases). CDR3 size: 14 residues. Trimming removed 2 bases from V and 3 bases from J, with 11 bases in between. Per germline, CDR1 MDHEN and CDR2 SYDVKM. CDR3 region: CASSLQGSHYEQYF. The CDR3 DNA reads as TGTGCCAGCAGTTTACAGGGAAGCCACTACGAGCAGTACTTC.

The CDR3 reads CASSLRGGLQSQETQYF. The CDR3 nucleotides read TGTGCCAGCAGCTTAAGGGGAGGGTTGCAATCCCAAGAGACCCAGTACTTC. The chain recombines TRBV7-9 with TRBJ2-5; 7 bases line up with TRBD2. CDR3 size: 17 residues. V lost 2 bases and J lost 1; bases outside the gene matches: 10. From germline, CDR1 is SEHNR and CDR2 FQNEAQ (reference sequence).

This clone came up once. The CDR3 region is CSVARNTEAFF. The CDR3 DNA reads TGCAGCGTTGCTAGGAACACTGAAGCTTTCTTT. The chain is built from TRBV29-1 and TRBJ1-1; D not certain. In germline, CDR1 is SQVTM, CDR2 ANQGSEA. V was pared by 4 bases and J by 1 base, with 4 bases between. The CDR3 consists of 11 residues.

The chain's CDR3 is CASSEERNRYLQYF. CDR3 bases: TGTGCCAGCAGTGAAGAAAGGAACAGATACTTGCAGTATTTT. This sequence joins TRBV2 and TRBJ2-3; D ambiguous. V was trimmed by 1 base and J by 11 bases, leaving 16 bases between them. Germline assignment: CDR1 SNHLY and CDR2 FYNNEI. This CDR3 is 14 amino acids long.

V usage is TRBV11-2 and J usage is TRBJ2-5; D gene ambiguous. The CDR3 sequence is 12 residues long. With 2 bases removed from V and 5 bases from J, the gap between germline ends came to 6 bases. Per germline, CDR1 SGHAT and CDR2 FQNNGV. CDR3 bases: TGTGCCAGCAGCTTATCCCGGGAGACCCAGTACTTC. Amino acid sequence: CASSLSRETQYF.

V usage is TRBV28 and J usage is TRBJ2-6; TRBD2 is a possible D gene (5 bases). The germline CDR1 and CDR2 sequences are MDHEN and SYDVKM. The CDR3 extends over 14 amino acids. The ends were cut back, 7 bases at V and 2 bases at J, with 9 bases in the middle. CDR3 sequence (DNA): TGTGCCAGCATGTCGGGAACTGGGGCCAACGTCCTGACTTTC. The encoded protein is CASMSGTGANVLTF.

The chain carries TRBV2 and TRBJ2-5; no clear D gene. CDR1 is SNHLY, CDR2 FYNNEI, per germline. The ends were cut back, 3 bases at V and 5 bases at J, with 7 bases in the middle. The CDR3 length is 12 residues. The CDR3 sequence is CASSDNGETQYF. In DNA, the CDR3 is TGTGCCAGCAGTGACAACGGGGAGACCCAGTACTTC.

This clone was recorded only once. The J gene is TRBJ2-3, the V gene TRBV27; 7 bases fit TRBD2. The V and J ends lost 5 bases and 2 bases, in that order; junction bases with no gene match: 7. This CDR3 contains 15 residues. CDR1 MNHEY and CDR2 SMNVEV come from the germline V gene (reference sequence). The CDR3 is CASSLRGGNTDTQYF. The DNA for the CDR3 is TGTGCCAGCAGTCTCCGGGGAGGGAACACAGATACGCAGTATTTT.

This chain connects TRBV19 to TRBJ1-5; a possible D gene is TRBD1 (5 bases). In germline, CDR1 is LNHDA, CDR2 SQIVND (reference sequence). The CDR3 has 14 amino acids. V lost 5 bases, J lost 0 bases, and 8 bases lay in between. The CDR3 loop is CASSAGYSNQPQHF. In DNA, the CDR3 is TGTGCCAGTAGTGCAGGGTATAGCAATCAGCCCCAGCATTTT.

The rearrangement links TRBV6-1 to TRBJ2-1; 12 bases fit TRBD2. The CDR3 runs 17 residues. Trimming took 2 bases from V and 6 from J; bases not matched to a gene: 8. CDR1 is MNHNS and CDR2 is SASEGT in the germline V gene. This chain's CDR3 is CASSETGLAGGGNEQFF. CDR3 coding DNA: TGTGCCAGCAGTGAAACGGGCCTAGCGGGAGGGGGCAATGAGCAGTTCTTC.

This chain connects TRBV19 to TRBJ2-6, with 7 bases fitting TRBD2. The trim removed 9 bases at V and 12 bases at J, leaving 5 bases unmatched. Germline loops: CDR1 LNHDA, CDR2 SQIVND (reference sequence). This CDR3 spans 11 amino acids. CDR3 nucleotides: TGTGCCAGCCTCTGGGGGGGCGTCCTGACTTTC. This translates into CASLWGGVLTF.

This clone was seen just once. The CDR3 DNA is TGTGCCTGGAGTCCCACTAGCGGGAGTAATTCCTACAATGAGCAGTTCTTC. Its translation is CAWSPTSGSNSYNEQFF. V gene TRBV30 combines with J gene TRBJ2-1; 11 positions match TRBD2. The germline CDR1 and CDR2 sequences are GTSNPN and SVGIG (reference sequence). The CDR3 sequence is 17 residues long. Germline trimming cut 2 bases from V and 1 base from J; bases unmatched to any gene: 7. The whole variable domain, filled in from reference TRBV30 and TRBJ2-1, reads SQTIHQWPATLVQPVGSPLSLECTVEGTSNPNLYWYRQAAGRGLQLLFYSVGIGQISSEVPQNLSASRPQDRQFILSSKKLLLSDSGFYLCAWSPTSGSNSYNEQFFGPGTRLTVL.

The chain combines TRBV11-2 with TRBJ2-4, with a weak D call TRBD2 (6 bases). The V gene's germline CDR1 is SGHAT and CDR2 FQNNGV. This CDR3 is 15 amino acids long. The ends were cut back, 4 bases at V and 0 bases at J, with 10 bases in the middle. The chain's CDR3 is CASSSRLVAKNIQYF. DNA for the CDR3: TGTGCCAGCAGCTCCAGACTAGTAGCCAAAAACATTCAGTACTTC. Together with reference TRBV11-2 and TRBJ2-4, the CDR3 gives the full variable domain: EAGVAQSPRYKIIEKRQSVAFWCNPISGHATLYWYQQILGQGPKLLIQFQNNGVVDDSQLPKDRFSAERLKGVDSTLKIQPAKLEDSAVYLCASSSRLVAKNIQYFGAGTRLSVL.

This clone was seen a handful of times. A junction end diverges from the germline sequence, so it may reflect a read error. The gene calls are TRBV7-7 and TRBJ2-5; 9 bases align to TRBD1. Per the germline V gene, CDR1 is SSHAT and CDR2 is FNYEAQ (reference sequence). The CDR3 covers 14 residues. This chain's CDR3 is CASSPGTGRETQYF. CDR3 sequence (DNA): TGTGCTAGCAGCCCAGGGACAGGGAGGGAGACCCAGTACTTC.

This chain links TRBV5-4 with TRBJ2-1; the match to TRBD2 covers 9 bases. The CDR3 is made up of 14 amino acids. J lost 9 bases, V lost 4 bases, and 8 bases had no gene match. CDR1 SGHNT and CDR2 YYREEE come from the germline V gene (reference sequence). CDR3 sequence: CASSDASGMSEQFF. CDR3 DNA: TGTGCCAGCAGCGACGCTAGCGGGATGAGTGAGCAGTTCTTC.

The chain employs TRBV5-1 and TRBJ2-2, with 9 bases fitting TRBD1. The germline gives CDR1 SGHRS, CDR2 YFSETQ. The V segment lost 2 bases and the J segment 3 bases; nucleotides outside the gene matches: 5. The CDR3 covers 16 residues. The CDR3 nucleotides read TGCGCCAGCAGCTTCGGGACAGGGTTATACACCGGGGAGCTGTTTTTT. This gives the protein CASSFGTGLYTGELFF.

The rearrangement uses TRBV9 and TRBJ2-1; 10 bases line up with TRBD2. CDR1 and CDR2 (germline): SGDLS, YYNGEE. This CDR3 is built from 16 residues. The V segment lost 0 bases and the J segment 2 bases; nucleotides outside the gene matches: 2. CDR3 nucleotide sequence: TGTGCCAGCAGCGTAGGACTAGCGGGCCCCTACAATGAGCAGTTCTTC. Encoded protein: CASSVGLAGPYNEQFF. Variable domain in full (rest from reference TRBV9 and TRBJ2-1): DSGVTQTPKHLITATGQRVTLRCSPRSGDLSVYWYQQSLDQGLQFLIQYYNGEERAKGNILERFSAQQFPDLHSELNLSSLELGDSALYFCASSVGLAGPYNEQFFGPGTRLTVL.

V gene TRBV5-1 combines with J gene TRBJ2-3; D is perhaps TRBD2 (7 bases). The CDR3 is 16 residues long. Germline loops: CDR1 SGHRS, CDR2 YFSETQ. With 0 bases removed from V and 0 bases from J, the gap between germline ends came to 11 bases. The CDR3: CASSLVGGASTDTQYF. DNA of the CDR3: TGCGCCAGCAGCTTGGTAGGGGGGGCGAGCACAGATACGCAGTATTTT.

The chain couples TRBV4-2 to TRBJ2-1; 7 bases are shared with TRBD1. The CDR3 is 14 amino acids. The germline gives CDR1 LGHNA, CDR2 YNFKEQ. J gave up 8 bases and V 5 bases, and 9 bases lay outside the gene matches. CDR3 in amino acids: CASSTGTEAYEQFF. CDR3 bases: TGTGCCAGCAGCACAGGGACAGAGGCCTATGAGCAGTTCTTC.